This TCR beta chain was identified in a study of T cell responses to AZD1222 COVID-19 vaccine (dated by TCRdb to the early 2020s). For the study in its entirety: TCR sequencing was performed for over 230 trial participants, of whom some 200 were given two doses of AZD1222 and some 26 were given two doses of MenACWY control vaccine. Enrollment into the trials was organized by age into subgroups of 18-55, 56-69 and 70-plus years, and those subgroups contained around 150, 28 and 57 TCR-sequenced participants, respectively. The study at large found these results: Nearly half of unique spike-specific TCRs reportedly recognized epitopes outside regions mutated in the B.1.351 and B.1.1.7 variants. No day 14 peak-response samples were available, so repertoires were characterized only after the peak T cell response. In the small 56-69-year group, the increase in depth fell short of significance, most likely because of low power. After two AZD1222 doses, both the breadth and the depth of spike-specific TCRs were significantly higher than at day 0 and than in MenACWY recipients. Most participants were white British and females outnumbered males, and the authors suggested that clonal diversity may have been underestimated. Only six AZD1222 recipients were SARS-CoV-2 seropositive at baseline, limiting conclusions about previously exposed vaccinees. The whole spike protein was spanned by vaccine-associated CD4 TCRs, and dominant responses were seen in regions 160-218 and 743-854.

This clone was seen a single time. Its antigen remains unidentified. No per-base quality is available; no much larger clone lies one base away. Sample time point, as interpreted from the label and publication: about 28 days (+/-7) after the second vaccine dose. Because spike-specific TCR depth and breadth did not differ between the two schedules, AZD1222 recipients who got a second dose at roughly 4 weeks were pooled with those who got a second dose at roughly 12 weeks. The vaccinee samples were drawn from two UK trials, COV001 and COV002, one of which was a single-blind randomized controlled phase 2/3 trial testing AZD1222 (ChAdOx1 nCoV-19) in healthy adults. For TCRbeta chain sequencing, PBMC samples were collected from trial participants at day 0 and at day 28 after the second dose. The CDR3 regions of human TCRbeta chains were subjected to immunosequencing. The source study handled its data this way. Repertoire TCRs were matched against a reference library of SARS-CoV-2-specific TCRs generated with the MIRA antigen-specificity platform. Breadth was defined as the fraction of unique TCRs that were SARS-CoV-2-associated, and depth was defined as the fraction of total T cells that were SARS-CoV-2-associated. Using the MIRA data, each spike-specific TCR was assigned both to the spike region to which the TCR was reactive and to a CD4 or CD8 class. Log10-transformed breadth and depth values were compared by one-way ANOVA with Sidak's multiple comparisons tests. As stored in TCRdb, this immuneACCESS dataset retains in-frame rearrangements with V and J assigned. A fraction of the clones does not appear; measured against another copy, unresolved V genes explain less than half of the discrepancy, and the remainder lacks a known reason. The DNA gave D and trimming, while V, J and clone size come from that table. The sample table shows 70,000 to 95,000 clones, and around 93% are seen once. The top ten clones comprise roughly 8% of the sample.

Looking up the germline V gene yields CDR1 KGHDR and CDR2 SFDVKD. V trim: 3 bases; J trim: 8 bases; unmatched bases: 7. From its cysteine to its phenylalanine, the CDR3 spans 15 amino acids. Only CDR3 DNA is held: 45 bases, read in frame from base 1. Rearrangement joined TRBV24-1 to TRBJ2-1, with 9 bases aligning to TRBD1. This sequence was found in an adult who received the AZD1222 COVID-19 vaccine. The material sequenced was peripheral blood, taken 28 days after the second AZD1222 dose. The nucleotide sequence reads as follows: TGTGCCACCAGTGATCCCTCCGGGACAGGGCATGAGCAGTTCTTC. Its amino acids are CATSDPSGTGHEQFF.